The rows below give T cell receptor beta chains drawn from one sample of a study of blood T cell repertoires in COVID-19. Using immunoSEQ multiplex PCR, the repertoire was profiled, and TCRdb retains in-frame clones only, with some absent. The repertoire holds fewer than 85,000 clones, around 80% seen once, with 15% to 20% in the top ten. Sequenced material: peripheral blood. Receptors were obtained from a woman aged 55 to 70 with acute or convalescent COVID-19. The CDR3 runs from the conserved cysteine through the conserved F or W. A D gene is named only where the DNA matches it firmly. Size is omitted from some rows. Given values are once, few, many or a class for expanded clones.

TRBV21-1,-,-,TRBJ2-1,CASLRQGWYNEQFF,TGTGCCAGCCTGAGACAGGGATGGTACAATGAGCAGTTCTTC
TRBV27,-,-,TRBJ1-5,CASSPRSNQPQHF,TGTGCCAGCAGTCCCCGTAGCAATCAGCCCCAGCATTTT
TRBV29-1,TRBD1,-,TRBJ1-1,CSIWTGGTEAFF,TGCAGCATCTGGACAGGGGGCACTGAAGCTTTCTTT
TRBV5-6,TRBD1,-,TRBJ1-2,CASSLGQGVGYGYTF,TGTGCCAGCAGCTTGGGCCAGGGGGTCGGGTATGGCTACACCTTC
TRBV5-1,-,-,TRBJ1-3,CASSLAAGSGGYF,TGCGCCAGCAGCTTGGCCGCAGGCTCTGGAGGATATTTT
TRBV30,-,few,TRBJ2-3,CAWSSAFSGTDTQYF,TGTGCCTGGAGTAGCGCCTTCTCTGGGACAGATACGCAGTATTTT
TRBV5-1,TRBD1,once,TRBJ1-2,CASSLNRGPNYGYTF,TGCGCCAGCAGCTTGAACAGGGGACCCAACTATGGCTACACCTTC
TRBV10-3,TRBD1,once,TRBJ2-5,CAISRTGDNQETQYF,TGTGCCATCAGTAGAACAGGGGATAATCAAGAGACCCAGTACTTC
TRBV6-5,-,-,TRBJ2-2,CASSYGQGGDTGELFF,TGTGCCAGCAGCTACGGGCAGGGGGGAGACACCGGGGAGCTGTTTTTT
TRBV9,TRBD1,-,TRBJ1-2,CASSDRTGTGGEGGYTF,TGTGCCAGCAGCGATCGAACCGGGACAGGGGGCGAAGGGGGCTACACCTTC
TRBV6-1,TRBD2,many,TRBJ2-3,CASSVGGGLITDTQYF,TGTGCCAGCAGTGTAGGCGGGGGACTAATCACAGATACGCAGTATTTT
TRBV19,-,-,TRBJ1-6,CASSAGSSSDSPLHF,TGTGCCAGTAGTGCCGGGTCCTCCTCCGATTCACCCCTCCACTTT
TRBV5-1,TRBD1,-,TRBJ1-6,CASSLAGQGGSPLHF,TGCGCCAGCAGCTTGGCGGGACAGGGGGGTTCACCCCTCCACTTT
TRBV10-3,TRBD1,-,TRBJ2-1,CAISTPPGTGGDEQFF,TGTGCCATCAGTACCCCGCCCGGGACAGGGGGAGATGAGCAGTTCTTC
TRBV19,-,few,TRBJ1-2,CASSISGGGSDGYTF,TGTGCCAGTAGTATTTCAGGTGGAGGGTCGGATGGCTACACCTTC
TRBV27,-,-,TRBJ2-7,CASSLSSQANNYEQYF,TGTGCCAGCAGTTTATCGTCGCAGGCGAACAACTACGAGCAGTACTTC
TRBV19,TRBD1,-,TRBJ2-1,CASSIRGDRVGNEQFF,TGTGCCAGTAGTATCAGGGGGGACAGGGTGGGGAATGAGCAGTTCTTC
TRBV7-9,TRBD1,-,TRBJ1-1,CASSSGGAGTEAFF,TGTGCCAGCAGCTCAGGGGGCGCAGGCACTGAAGCTTTCTTT
TRBV7-2,-,-,TRBJ1-1,CASSLRANTEAFF,TGTGCCAGCAGCTTAAGAGCGAACACTGAAGCTTTCTTT
TRBV24-1,-,-,TRBJ1-5,CATRGLQDQPQHF,TGTGCCACCAGGGGACTCCAAGATCAGCCCCAGCATTTT
TRBV5-1,TRBD1,-,TRBJ1-2,CASSSRTGGSYGYTF,TGCGCCAGCAGCTCACGGACAGGGGGCAGCTATGGCTACACCTTC
TRBV5-1,TRBD2,-,TRBJ2-3,CASSLAGVGDTQYF,TGCGCCAGCAGCCTAGCGGGGGTGGGAGATACGCAGTATTTT
TRBV19,TRBD1,-,TRBJ1-5,CASSPGVRGQEFNQPQHF,TGTGCCAGTAGTCCAGGTGTAAGGGGACAGGAGTTCAATCAGCCCCAGCATTTT
TRBV7-2,TRBD1,-,TRBJ1-2,CASLRTGGYGYTF,TGTGCCTCCCTGAGGACAGGGGGGTATGGCTACACCTTC
TRBV6-5,-,-,TRBJ1-1,CASRQGFNTEAFF,TGTGCCAGCAGACAGGGCTTCAACACTGAAGCTTTCTTT
TRBV7-8,-,-,TRBJ2-3,CASSLVTGDADTQYF,TGTGCCAGCAGCTTAGTGACAGGAGACGCAGATACGCAGTATTTT
TRBV27,TRBD1,-,TRBJ2-5,CASSYQGAVETQYF,TGTGCCAGCAGTTACCAGGGGGCGGTGGAGACCCAGTACTTC
TRBV30,-,once,TRBJ1-6,CAGRTRPNSPLHF,TGTGCCGGAAGGACAAGGCCTAATTCACCCCTCCACTTT
TRBV6-5,-,-,TRBJ1-3,CASSYGASVRNTIYF,TGTGCCAGCAGTTATGGAGCCAGCGTTCGAAACACCATATATTTT
TRBV27,TRBD1,-,TRBJ1-6,CASSLAWVRGPDNSPLHF,TGTGCCAGCAGTTTAGCTTGGGTCAGGGGGCCGGATAATTCACCCCTCCACTTT
TRBV7-8,-,many,TRBJ2-3,CASSLVTGKGGTDTQYF,TGTGCCAGCAGCTTGGTAACGGGGAAGGGGGGCACAGATACGCAGTATTTT
TRBV28,TRBD1,-,TRBJ2-7,CASSGWTGGFDEQYF,TGTGCCAGCAGTGGCTGGACAGGGGGCTTCGACGAGCAGTACTTC
TRBV18,TRBD1,-,TRBJ1-2,CASSPSTGAHYGYTF,TGTGCCAGCTCACCATCGACAGGGGCTCACTATGGCTACACCTTC
TRBV5-1,-,-,TRBJ1-6,CASSQGRGYNSPLHF,TGCGCCAGCAGCCAGGGCAGGGGCTATAATTCACCCCTCCACTTT
TRBV9,TRBD1,-,TRBJ2-2,CASSPAGEDLGRGRSRTGELFF,TGTGCCAGCAGCCCAGCCGGAGAGGATTTAGGCAGGGGGCGTAGCCGCACCGGGGAGCTGTTTTTT
TRBV24-1,TRBD1,-,TRBJ2-2,CATQDRTTNTGELFF,TGTGCCACCCAGGACAGGACAACGAACACCGGGGAGCTGTTTTTT
TRBV12-3/TRBV12-4,-,-,TRBJ2-7,CASSFAGGSLKYF,-
TRBV5-1,TRBD1,-,TRBJ1-6,CASSFGLGGQNSPLHF,TGCGCCAGCAGCTTCGGGTTAGGGGGCCAAAATTCACCCCTCCACTTT
TRBV5-4,-,-,TRBJ1-4,CASSLRTEEEKLFF,TGTGCCAGCAGCTTGAGGACAGAGGAAGAAAAACTGTTTTTT
TRBV24-1,TRBD1,once,TRBJ1-5,CATSSTGVQPQHF,TGTGCCACCAGTTCCACAGGGGTCCAGCCCCAGCATTTT
TRBV7-9,-,-,TRBJ1-3,CASSPPTEPIGNTIYF,TGTGCCAGCAGCCCACCAACAGAACCGATAGGAAACACCATATATTTT
TRBV6-1,-,few,TRBJ1-2,CASSESDSYGYTF,TGTGCCAGCAGTGAAAGCGACAGCTATGGCTACACCTTC
TRBV18,-,-,TRBJ2-2,CASSAGSSNTGELFF,TGTGCCAGCTCAGCCGGGAGCTCGAACACCGGGGAGCTGTTTTTT
TRBV6-5,-,-,TRBJ2-3,CASSTTGSDTQYF,TGTGCCAGCAGTACCACAGGGTCAGATACGCAGTATTTT
TRBV7-8,TRBD1,-,TRBJ2-7,CASSLTRDRAYEQYF,TGTGCCAGCAGCTTAACGCGGGACAGGGCCTACGAGCAGTACTTC
TRBV30,-,-,TRBJ1-3,CAWSVAGGNTIYF,TGTGCCTGGAGTGTAGCAGGGGGAAACACCATATATTTT
TRBV6-2/TRBV6-3,-,-,TRBJ1-1,CASSYLMNTEAFF,TGTGCCAGCAGTTATTTAATGAACACTGAAGCTTTCTTT
TRBV5-4,-,-,TRBJ1-2,CASSRPGGALGYTF,TGTGCCAGCAGCCGCCCGGGGGGAGCGCTTGGCTACACCTTC
TRBV4-1,-,-,TRBJ1-1,CASSQDPRGHTEAFF,TGCGCCAGCAGCCAAGATCCCAGGGGCCACACTGAAGCTTTCTTT
TRBV5-1,-,-,TRBJ1-1,CASSYTLPNTEAFF,TGCGCCAGCAGTTATACACTACCGAACACTGAAGCTTTCTTT
TRBV18,TRBD1,-,TRBJ2-4,CASSLAGTGGDKNIQYF,TGTGCCAGCTCACTGGCCGGGACAGGGGGCGATAAAAACATTCAGTACTTC
TRBV25-1,-,-,TRBJ2-2,CASSEYSANTGELFF,TGTGCCAGCAGTGAGTACAGTGCGAACACCGGGGAGCTGTTTTTT
TRBV7-2,-,-,TRBJ1-5,CASSLVLYNQPQHF,TGTGCCAGCAGCTTAGTCTTGTACAATCAGCCCCAGCATTTT
TRBV28,-,-,TRBJ1-5,CASSRTGYSNQPQHF,TGTGCCAGCAGCCGAACTGGTTATAGCAATCAGCCCCAGCATTTT
TRBV6-1,-,-,TRBJ1-2,CASSEDPTGYGYTF,TGTGCCAGCAGTGAAGATCCGACAGGCTATGGCTACACCTTC